This TCR beta chain is from a study of blood T cell repertoires in COVID-19. Study-level background: Whether acute or convalescent, the COVID-19 samples came from the United States, Italy and Spain. The cDNA or gDNA used as material had been derived from T cells, B-cell-depleted T cells, or PBMCs.

Trimming removed 7 bases at V and 6 bases at J, with 13 bases between. The CDR3 has 12 residues. In germline, CDR1 is WSHSY, CDR2 SAAADI. In the original analysis: Cell counts per sample came from amplifying reference gene primers. The data were produced by immunoSEQ multiplex PCR, yet TCRdb's version contains in-frame clones alone and is incomplete. V, J and clone size were drawn from that table, and D and trimming were deduced from the DNA. The sample includes 90,000 to 120,000 clones, approximately 88% of them seen just once. The gene calls are TRBV10-2 and TRBJ2-7, with a tentative D call TRBD2 (6 bases). Sequencing was carried out using peripheral blood. This receptor was identified in a man between 35 and 55 years old with active or convalescent COVID-19. The CDR3 spells CASTGGESEQYF. The CDR3 DNA sequence: TGCGCCAGCACCGGGGGAGAGAGCGAGCAGTACTTC.